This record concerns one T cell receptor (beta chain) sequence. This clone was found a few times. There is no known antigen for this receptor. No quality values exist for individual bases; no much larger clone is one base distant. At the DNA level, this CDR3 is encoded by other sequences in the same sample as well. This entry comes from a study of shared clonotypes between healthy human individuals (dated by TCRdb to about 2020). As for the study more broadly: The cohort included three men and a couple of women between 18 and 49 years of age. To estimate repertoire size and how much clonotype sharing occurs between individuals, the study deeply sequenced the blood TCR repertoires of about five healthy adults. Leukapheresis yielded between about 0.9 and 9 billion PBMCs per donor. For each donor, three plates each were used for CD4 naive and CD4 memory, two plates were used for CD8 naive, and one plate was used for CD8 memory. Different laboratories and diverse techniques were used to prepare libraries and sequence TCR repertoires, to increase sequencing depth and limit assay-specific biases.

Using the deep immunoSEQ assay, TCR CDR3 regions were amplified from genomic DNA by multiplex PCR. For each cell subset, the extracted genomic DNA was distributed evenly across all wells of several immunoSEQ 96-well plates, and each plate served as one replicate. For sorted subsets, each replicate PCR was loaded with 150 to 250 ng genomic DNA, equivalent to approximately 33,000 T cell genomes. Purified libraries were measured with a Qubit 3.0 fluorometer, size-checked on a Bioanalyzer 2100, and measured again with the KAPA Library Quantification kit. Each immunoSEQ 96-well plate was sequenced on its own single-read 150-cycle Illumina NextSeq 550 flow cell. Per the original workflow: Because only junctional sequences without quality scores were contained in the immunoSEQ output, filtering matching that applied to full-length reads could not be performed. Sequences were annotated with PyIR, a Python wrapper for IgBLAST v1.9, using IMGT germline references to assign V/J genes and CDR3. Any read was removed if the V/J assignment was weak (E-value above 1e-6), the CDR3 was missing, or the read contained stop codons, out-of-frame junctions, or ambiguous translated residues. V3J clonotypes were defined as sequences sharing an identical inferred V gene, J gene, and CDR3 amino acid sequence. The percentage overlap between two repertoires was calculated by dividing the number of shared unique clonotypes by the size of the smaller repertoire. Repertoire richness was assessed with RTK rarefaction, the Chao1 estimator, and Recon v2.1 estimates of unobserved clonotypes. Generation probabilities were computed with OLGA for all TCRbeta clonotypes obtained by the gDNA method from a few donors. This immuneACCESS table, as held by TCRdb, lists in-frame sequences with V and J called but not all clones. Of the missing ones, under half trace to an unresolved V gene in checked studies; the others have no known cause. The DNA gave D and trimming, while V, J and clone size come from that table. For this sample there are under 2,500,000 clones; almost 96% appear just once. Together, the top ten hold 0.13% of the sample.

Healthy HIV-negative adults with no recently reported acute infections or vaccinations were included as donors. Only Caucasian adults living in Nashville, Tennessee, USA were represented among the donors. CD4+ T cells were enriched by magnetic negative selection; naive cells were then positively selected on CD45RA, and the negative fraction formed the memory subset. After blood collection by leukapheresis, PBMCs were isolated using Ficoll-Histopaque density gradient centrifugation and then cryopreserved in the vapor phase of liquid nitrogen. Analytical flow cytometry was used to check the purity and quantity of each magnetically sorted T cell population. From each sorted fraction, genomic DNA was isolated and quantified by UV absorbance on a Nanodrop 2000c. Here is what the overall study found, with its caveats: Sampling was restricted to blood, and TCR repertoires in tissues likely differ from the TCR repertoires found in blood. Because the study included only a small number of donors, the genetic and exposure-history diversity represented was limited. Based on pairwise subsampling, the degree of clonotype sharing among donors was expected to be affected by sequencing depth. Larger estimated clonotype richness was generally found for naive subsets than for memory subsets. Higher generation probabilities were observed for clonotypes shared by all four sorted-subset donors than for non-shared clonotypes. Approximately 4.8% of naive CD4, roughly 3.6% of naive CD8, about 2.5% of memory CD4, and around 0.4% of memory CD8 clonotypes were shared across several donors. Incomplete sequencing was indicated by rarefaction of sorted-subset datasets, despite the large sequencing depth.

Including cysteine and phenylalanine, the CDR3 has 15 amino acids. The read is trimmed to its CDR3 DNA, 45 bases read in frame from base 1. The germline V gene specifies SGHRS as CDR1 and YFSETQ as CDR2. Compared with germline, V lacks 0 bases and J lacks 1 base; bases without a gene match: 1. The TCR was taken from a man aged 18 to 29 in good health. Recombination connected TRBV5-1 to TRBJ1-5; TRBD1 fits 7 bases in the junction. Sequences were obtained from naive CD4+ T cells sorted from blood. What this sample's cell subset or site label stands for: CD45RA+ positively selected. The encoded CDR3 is CASSLEGQSNQPQHF. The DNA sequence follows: TGCGCCAGCAGCTTGGAGGGACAGAGCAATCAGCCCCAGCATTTT.